A single sample is the source of the 30 T cell receptor beta chains below, sequenced in a study of blood T cell repertoires in COVID-19. Clones were read by immunoSEQ multiplex PCR, and TCRdb kept only the in-frame ones, dropping some. The data show roughly 200,000 clones, around 80% seen once. Material for sequencing was peripheral blood. These receptors all come from a man aged 40-55 years with acute or convalescent COVID-19.

The chain is built from TRBV14 and TRBJ1-2, with 7 bases aligning to TRBD1. In germline, CDR1 is SGHDN, CDR2 FVKESK. V trimming: 4 bases; J trimming: 4 bases; junction bases outside the gene matches: 9. The CDR3 has 15 amino acids. The CDR3 bases are TGTGCCAGCAGCCCTACGGACAGGATAGGCTATGGCTACACCTTC. Its protein is CASSPTDRIGYGYTF.

The CDR3, as DNA: TGCGCCAGCAAGGAACAGCCCTCCTACGAGCAGTACTTC. Residues: CASKEQPSYEQYF. The rearrangement joins TRBV10-2 to TRBJ2-7; D remains ambiguous. This CDR3 region has 13 residues. V was cut by 7 bases and J by 0 bases, with 10 bases left in between. Germline V gene lookup returns CDR1 WSHSY and CDR2 SAAADI.

CDR3 sequence: CATEQGSGNTIYF. The DNA for the CDR3 is TGTGCCACCGAACAGGGGTCTGGAAACACCATATATTTT. The chain joins TRBV12-3 or TRBV12-4 to TRBJ1-3; 7 bases agree with TRBD1. Trimming removed 10 bases from V and 1 base from J; junction bases left unmatched: 4. The CDR3 has 13 residues.

The J gene is TRBJ2-7, the V gene TRBV3-1 (or the pseudogene TRBV3-2); no definite D call. The CDR3 consists of 17 residues. The germline gives CDR1 LGHDT, CDR2 YNNKEL (reference sequence). V was shortened by 0 bases and J by 7 bases, with 22 bases between the two germline ends. CDR3 nucleotide sequence: TGTGCCAGCAGCCAAGATGAGACGGCTATACCTTTGAGGGAGCAGTACTTC. This encodes CASSQDETAIPLREQYF.

This rearrangement joins TRBV6-2 or TRBV6-3 to TRBJ1-1, with D possibly TRBD1 on 5 matching bases. V gave up 6 bases and J gave up 1 base, with 15 bases separating them. The germline V gene has CDR1 MNHEY and CDR2 SVGEGT. The length of the CDR3 is 15 residues. The CDR3 coding sequence is TGTGCCAGCAGCCCCGCCGGCGGGGGGAACACTGAAGCTTTCTTT. Its translation is CASSPAGGGNTEAFF.

This sequence joins TRBV19 and TRBJ2-7, with 7 bases identical to TRBD1. The CDR3 has 14 amino acids. Germline V lookup: CDR1 LNHDA, CDR2 SQIVND (reference sequence). Unmatched junction bases numbered 5, after V lost 6 bases and J lost 0 bases. The CDR3 loop reads CASRLRDSSYEQYF. CDR3 bases: TGTGCCAGTAGGTTACGGGACAGCTCCTACGAGCAGTACTTC. The variable domain in full, completed from reference TRBV19 and TRBJ2-7, reads DGGITQSPKYLFRKEGQNVTLSCEQNLNHDAMYWYRQDPGQGLRLIYYSQIVNDFQKGDIAEGYSVSREKKESFPLTVTSAQKNPTAFYLCASRLRDSSYEQYFGPGTRLTVT.

Only one count was recorded for this clone. This sequence joins TRBV4-1 and TRBJ1-2; D possibly corresponds to TRBD1 (5 bases). Germline assignment: CDR1 MGHRA and CDR2 YSYEKL. V shed 1 base and J shed 2 bases, with 11 bases lying between them. The CDR3 has 15 residues. This chain's CDR3 is CASSQVVTVNYGYTF. CDR3 nucleotides: TGCGCCAGCAGCCAAGTAGTGACAGTGAACTATGGCTACACCTTC.

The chain's CDR3 is CAWSGLNGEKLFF. CDR3 in DNA: TGTGCCTGGAGTGGGCTTAACGGGGAAAAACTGTTTTTT. V usage is TRBV30 and J usage is TRBJ1-4; D gene ambiguous. The V gene's germline CDR1 is GTSNPN and CDR2 SVGIG (reference sequence). V lost 1 base and J lost 8, with 11 bases in between. The CDR3 consists of 13 residues.

The V and J genes are TRBV5-1 and TRBJ2-7; D is possibly TRBD2 (6 bases). This CDR3 is built from 15 residues. CDR1 and CDR2 from the germline V gene are SGHRS and YFSETQ. V lost 0 bases to trimming and J lost 4 bases, with 14 bases between them. In DNA, the CDR3 is TGCGCCAGCAGCTTGGCGCCCGGGACTCTTTACGAGCAGTACTTC. Residues: CASSLAPGTLYEQYF.

This chain links TRBV7-8 with TRBJ2-3, with D perhaps matching TRBD2 (6 bases). Germline V gives CDR1 SGHVS, CDR2 FQNEAQ. V was pared by 6 bases and J by 5 bases, with 18 bases between. The CDR3 extends over 15 amino acids. This chain's CDR3 is CASRPRDSGLDTQYF. Written as DNA, the CDR3 is TGTGCCAGCAGACCCCGGGACTCGGGATTAGATACGCAGTATTTT.

The chain carries TRBV6-5 and TRBJ2-1; 10 nucleotides line up with TRBD2. Germline-derived CDR1 and CDR2 are MNHEY and SVGAGI. Trimming took 7 bases from V and 4 from J; bases not matched to a gene: 7. The CDR3 has 15 amino acids. CDR3 region: CASMLAGAGYNEQFF. CDR3 nucleotides: TGTGCCAGCATGCTAGCGGGAGCGGGATACAATGAGCAGTTCTTC.

The V call is TRBV19, the J call TRBJ1-1; D remains unclear. This CDR3 has 11 residues. CDR1 is LNHDA and CDR2 is SQIVND in the germline V gene (reference sequence). The CDR3 loop is CASNGEAEAFF. In nucleotides, the CDR3 is TGTGCATCGAACGGGGAGGCTGAAGCTTTCTTT. The full variable domain, in which reference TRBV19 and TRBJ1-1 provide the parts outside the CDR3, is DGGITQSPKYLFRKEGQNVTLSCEQNLNHDAMYWYRQDPGQGLRLIYYSQIVNDFQKGDIAEGYSVSREKKESFPLTVTSAQKNPTAFYLCASNGEAEAFFGQGTRLTVV.

V is TRBV3-1 (or the pseudogene TRBV3-2) and J is TRBJ2-7; maybe TRBD2 (5 bases). The CDR3 sequence is 15 residues long. Germline values: CDR1 LGHDT, CDR2 YNNKEL (reference sequence). Trimming removed 2 bases at V and 3 bases at J, with 14 bases between. The CDR3 bases are TGTGCCAGCAGCCAACAGCGGAACCCTCTCTACGAGCAGTACTTC. It specifies CASSQQRNPLYEQYF.

The genes are TRBV29-1 and TRBJ2-7; 11 nucleotides align to TRBD1. CDR1 and CDR2 (germline): SQVTM, ANQGSEA. The CDR3 loop spans 13 amino acids. J was trimmed by 3 bases and V by 5 bases; bases with no gene match: 3. Here the CDR3 reads CSVRGQGDYEQYF. For the CDR3, the DNA is TGCAGCGTTAGGGGACAGGGGGACTACGAGCAGTACTTC.

CDR3 sequence: CASSTGTGGPYGYTF. The CDR3, as DNA: TGTGCCAGCAGCACGGGGACAGGGGGCCCATATGGCTACACCTTC. This chain uses TRBV6-5 with TRBJ1-2, with TRBD1 identical over 12 bases. This CDR3 region has 15 residues. Germline-derived CDR1 and CDR2 are MNHEY and SVGAGI. The V and J ends lost 6 bases and 5 bases, in that order; junction bases with no gene match: 7.

This sequence joins TRBV9 and TRBJ1-2, with TRBD1 identical over 11 bases. Germline CDR1 is SGDLS and CDR2 is YYNGEE. The CDR3 runs to 16 residues. V lost 4 bases and J lost 4; bases outside the gene matches: 9. This chain's CDR3 is CASSRTGGVFGYGYTF. In nucleotides, the CDR3 is TGTGCCAGCAGCCGGACAGGGGGCGTTTTTGGCTATGGCTACACCTTC. Variable domain in full (rest from reference TRBV9 and TRBJ1-2): DSGVTQTPKHLITATGQRVTLRCSPRSGDLSVYWYQQSLDQGLQFLIQYYNGEERAKGNILERFSAQQFPDLHSELNLSSLELGDSALYFCASSRTGGVFGYGYTFGSGTRLTVV.

The chain carries TRBV15 and TRBJ1-2, with 9 nucleotides matching TRBD1. V shed 5 bases and J 4 bases; nucleotides not matched to a gene: 5. This CDR3 has 14 amino acids. Germline values: CDR1 LNHNV, CDR2 YYDKDF (reference sequence). The CDR3 loop is CATSLDRGGYGYTF. The CDR3 region has the DNA TGTGCCACCAGCCTGGACAGGGGCGGCTATGGCTACACCTTC.

This clone was detected only a few times. This chain links TRBV5-6 with TRBJ1-4; D uncertain. Trimming removed 2 bases from V and 6 bases from J, with 5 bases in between. The CDR3 is 12 residues long. Per germline, CDR1 SGHDT and CDR2 YYEEEE. The CDR3 DNA reads as TGTGCCAGCAGCTTCCGAGATGAAAAACTGTTTTTT. Translating gives CASSFRDEKLFF.

This chain uses TRBV5-1 with TRBJ2-7, with a possible D match to TRBD1 (6 bases). V was trimmed by 2 bases and J by 0 bases, leaving 12 bases between them. The CDR3 is 15 amino acids. The V gene's germline CDR1 is SGHRS and CDR2 YFSETQ. CDR3 amino acids: CASSFDRPSSYEQYF. The CDR3 DNA reads TGCGCCAGCAGCTTCGACAGGCCGAGCTCCTACGAGCAGTACTTC.

The V gene is TRBV4-2, the J gene TRBJ1-2; tentative D call: TRBD1 (5 bases). The ends were cut back, 3 bases at V and 5 bases at J, with 19 bases in the middle. CDR1 is LGHNA and CDR2 is YNFKEQ in the germline V gene. The CDR3 spans 16 residues. CDR3 nucleotides: TGTGCCAGCAGCCAGGGACTTACAGGAACGAAGTATGGCTACACCTTC. Amino acids: CASSQGLTGTKYGYTF.

The gene calls are TRBV5-4 and TRBJ1-2; 7 positions match TRBD1. The CDR3 runs 15 residues. The trim removed 2 bases at V and 4 bases at J, leaving 8 bases unmatched. Germline V CDR1 and CDR2: SGHNT, YYREEE (reference sequence). DNA for the CDR3: TGTGCCAGCAGCTTCGTTCTGGCAGGGGGCTATGGCTACACCTTC. As protein: CASSFVLAGGYGYTF.

V and J are TRBV27 and TRBJ2-1; TRBD1 agrees at 10 bases. This CDR3 contains 15 residues. The germline V gene has CDR1 MNHEY and CDR2 SMNVEV (reference sequence). V shed 4 bases, J shed 4 bases, and the junction held 4 bases outside the gene matches. The CDR3 reads CASSSAGQGYNEQFF. The CDR3 bases are TGTGCCAGCAGTTCCGCGGGACAGGGGTACAATGAGCAGTTCTTC.

This chain uses TRBV28 with TRBJ1-5; TRBD1 matches 8 bases. This CDR3 contains 18 residues. Germline trimming cut 6 bases from V and 4 bases from J; bases unmatched to any gene: 17. Germline CDR1 and CDR2: MDHEN and SYDVKM. The CDR3 loop reads CASSPGTGGSLWNQPQHF. The CDR3 coding sequence is TGTGCCAGCAGCCCCGGGACAGGAGGTTCTTTATGGAATCAGCCCCAGCATTTT.

The rearrangement uses TRBV6-5 and TRBJ1-2, with D perhaps TRBD1 (6 bases). Trimming pared 6 bases from V and 6 bases from J, leaving 17 bases between. The CDR3 runs 14 residues. Germline CDR1 reads MNHEY; CDR2 reads SVGAGI. This CDR3 reads CASSLQGRRDGYTF. CDR3 nucleotides: TGTGCCAGCAGCCTGCAGGGGCGACGAGATGGCTACACCTTC.

This clone appeared a few times. The chain carries TRBV19 and TRBJ1-5, with D unresolved. V was trimmed by 3 bases and J by 3 bases, leaving 12 bases between them. This CDR3 is built from 15 residues. In germline, CDR1 is LNHDA, CDR2 SQIVND (reference sequence). CDR3 sequence: CASSILGRDNQPQHF. Written as DNA, the CDR3 is TGTGCCAGTAGTATTTTGGGCAGAGACAATCAGCCCCAGCATTTT. The variable domain in full, completed from reference TRBV19 and TRBJ1-5, reads DGGITQSPKYLFRKEGQNVTLSCEQNLNHDAMYWYRQDPGQGLRLIYYSQIVNDFQKGDIAEGYSVSREKKESFPLTVTSAQKNPTAFYLCASSILGRDNQPQHFGDGTRLSIL.

The chain joins TRBV11-2 to TRBJ2-1, with a weak D call TRBD1 (5 bases). The V and J ends lost 6 bases and 7 bases respectively, with 10 bases between them. From germline, CDR1 is SGHAT and CDR2 FQNNGV. The CDR3 runs 12 residues. The CDR3 protein is CASRGLPNEQFF. The CDR3 coding sequence is TGTGCCAGCAGGGGGCTTCCAAATGAGCAGTTCTTC. Complete variable domain (other parts from reference TRBV11-2 and TRBJ2-1): EAGVAQSPRYKIIEKRQSVAFWCNPISGHATLYWYQQILGQGPKLLIQFQNNGVVDDSQLPKDRFSAERLKGVDSTLKIQPAKLEDSAVYLCASRGLPNEQFFGPGTRLTVL.

The chain uses TRBV7-9 and TRBJ2-5, with a weak D call TRBD2 (7 bases). V lost 5 bases and J 3 bases, leaving 16 bases between the germline ends. The germline V gene has CDR1 SEHNR and CDR2 FQNEAQ (reference sequence). CDR3 length equals 15 residues. The CDR3 spells CASSPRGTTEETQYF. The DNA of the CDR3 is TGTGCCAGCAGCCCTAGGGGGACTACCGAAGAGACCCAGTACTTC.

The chain is built from TRBV5-1 and TRBJ1-2, with D possibly TRBD1 on 6 matching bases. The germline V and J ends were trimmed by 0 bases and 8 bases, with 14 bases remaining between them. This CDR3 contains 14 residues. The germline V gene has CDR1 SGHRS and CDR2 YFSETQ. This chain's CDR3 is CASSLETQGMGYTF. In nucleotides, the CDR3 is TGCGCCAGCAGCTTGGAGACCCAGGGGATGGGCTACACCTTC.

The chain carries TRBV7-2 and TRBJ2-2; the match to TRBD2 covers 7 bases. The germline gives CDR1 SGHTA, CDR2 FQGNSA. J was trimmed by 6 bases and V by 2 bases; bases with no gene match: 9. The length of the CDR3 is 16 residues. The CDR3 DNA follows: TGTGCCAGCAGCTTAAGAGTAGCGGGTTTGCCCGGGGAGCTGTTTTTT. It translates to CASSLRVAGLPGELFF.

The genes are TRBV19 and TRBJ1-3; maybe TRBD1 (6 bases). The CDR3 covers 13 residues. The V gene lost 5 bases and the J gene lost 8 bases, with 13 bases spanning the gap. Germline CDR1 reads LNHDA; CDR2 reads SQIVND (reference sequence). CDR3 in amino acids: CASSQLRGDTIYF. CDR3 sequence (DNA): TGTGCCAGTAGTCAACTCAGGGGAGACACCATATATTTT.